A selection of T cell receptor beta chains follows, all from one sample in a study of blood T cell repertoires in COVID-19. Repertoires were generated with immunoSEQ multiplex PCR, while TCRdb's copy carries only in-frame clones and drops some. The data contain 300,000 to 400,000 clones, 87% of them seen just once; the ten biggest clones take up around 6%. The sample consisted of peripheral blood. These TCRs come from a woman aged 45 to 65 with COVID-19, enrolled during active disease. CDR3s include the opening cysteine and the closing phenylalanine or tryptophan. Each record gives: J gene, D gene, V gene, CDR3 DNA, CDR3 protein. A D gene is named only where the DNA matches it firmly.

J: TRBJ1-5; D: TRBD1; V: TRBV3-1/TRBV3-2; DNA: TGTGCCAGCAGCCTCTATTCCCCCGGGACAGGGCCCAATCAGCCCCAGCATTTT; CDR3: CASSLYSPGTGPNQPQHF
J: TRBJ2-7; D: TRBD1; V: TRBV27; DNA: TGTGCCAGCAGCCTACGACCATCCGGGACAGGACCCTACGAGCAGTACTTC; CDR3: CASSLRPSGTGPYEQYF
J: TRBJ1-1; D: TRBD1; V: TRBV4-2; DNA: TGTGCCAGCAGCCAGGTGACAGGGGGACCGAACACTGAAGCTTTCTTT; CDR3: CASSQVTGGPNTEAFF
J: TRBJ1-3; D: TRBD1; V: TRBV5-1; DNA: TGCGCCAGCAGCCACCAGGGACAGACTGGAAACACCATATATTTT; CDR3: CASSHQGQTGNTIYF
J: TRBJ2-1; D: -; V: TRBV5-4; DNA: TGTGCCAGCACGACATCATACAATGAGCAGTTCTTC; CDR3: CASTTSYNEQFF
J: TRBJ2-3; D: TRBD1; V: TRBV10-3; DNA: TGTGCCATCAGTGAAAAGGGAGACAGGGGAGGCGATACGCAGTATTTT; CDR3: CAISEKGDRGGDTQYF
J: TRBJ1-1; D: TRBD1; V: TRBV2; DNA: TGTGCCAGCAGTGAATTTAAGGGGGCATACACTGAAGCTTTCTTT; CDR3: CASSEFKGAYTEAFF
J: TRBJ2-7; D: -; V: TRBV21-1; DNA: TGTGCCAGCAGCAAAGGCCGGGACAGCTCGGGTGAGCAGTACTTC; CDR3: CASSKGRDSSGEQYF
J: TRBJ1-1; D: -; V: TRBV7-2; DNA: TGTGCCAGCAGCTTAGCACAGGGTCAAACTGAAGCTTTCTTT; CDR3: CASSLAQGQTEAFF
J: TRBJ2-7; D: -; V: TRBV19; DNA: TGTGCCAGTAGCGATCCCGGGGACTCCTACGAGCAGTACTTC; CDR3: CASSDPGDSYEQYF
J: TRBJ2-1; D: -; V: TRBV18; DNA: TGTGCCAGCTCACCGCTGACTCCCTCCTACAATGAGCAGTTCTTC; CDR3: CASSPLTPSYNEQFF
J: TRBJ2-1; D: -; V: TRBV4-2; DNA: TGTGCCAGCAGCCAAAGTAGAACCAATGAGCAGTTCTTC; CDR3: CASSQSRTNEQFF
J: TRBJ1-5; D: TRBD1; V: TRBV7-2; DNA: TGTGCCAGCAGGCAGACAGGGAACAATCAGCCCCAGCATTTT; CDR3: CASRQTGNNQPQHF
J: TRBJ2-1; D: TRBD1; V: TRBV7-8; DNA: TGTGCCAGCAGCTTATTACAGGGGACAAAAAATGAGCAGTTCTTC; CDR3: CASSLLQGTKNEQFF
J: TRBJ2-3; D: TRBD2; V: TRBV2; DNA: TGTGCCAGCAGTGAACCAACTAGCGCCCTTACCCAAGATACGCAGTATTTT; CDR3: CASSEPTSALTQDTQYF
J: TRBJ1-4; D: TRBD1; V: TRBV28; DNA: TGTGCCAGCAGTTCAGGGGGTTCCGTTATTGAAAAACTGTTTTTT; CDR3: CASSSGGSVIEKLFF
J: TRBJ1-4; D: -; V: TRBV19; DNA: TGTGCCACCAGGGACTCTGCAACTAATGAAAAACTGTTTTTT; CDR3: CATRDSATNEKLFF